Shown below are 5 T cell receptor beta chains from a single sample sequenced in a study of blood T cell repertoires in COVID-19. Sequenced by immunoSEQ multiplex PCR; TCRdb stores in-frame clones only, minus some. The sample shows fewer than 250,000 clones, just under 85% of them seen only once. Sequencing was carried out using peripheral blood. These receptors were obtained from an elderly woman with acute or convalescent COVID-19.

The table lists this clone with a count of one. The chain recombines TRBV12-5 with TRBJ1-1, with 7 bases aligning to TRBD1. The CDR3 runs to 14 residues. Germline CDR1 and CDR2: LGHNT and FRNRAP. V was pared by 1 base and J by 5 bases, with 4 bases of the junction left unmatched. Written as DNA, the CDR3 is TGTGCTAGTGGTTTGGGAAACAGGGGAACTGAAGCTTTCTTT. This codes for CASGLGNRGTEAFF.

The chain is built from TRBV5-6 and TRBJ2-3; D unresolved. Trimming took 1 base from V and 7 from J, leaving 16 bases between them. The CDR3 is 15 residues long. The germline CDR1 and CDR2 sequences are SGHDT and YYEEEE. Written as DNA, the CDR3 is TGTGCCAGCAGCTTGATCAGGAAAAGAAGCCATACGCAGTATTTT. Protein product: CASSLIRKRSHTQYF.

The genes are TRBV24-1 and TRBJ2-1; TRBD2 agrees at 10 bases. The CDR3 runs to 16 residues. In germline, CDR1 is KGHDR, CDR2 SFDVKD. J was trimmed by 6 bases and V by 5 bases; bases with no gene match: 9. The CDR3 coding sequence is TGTGCCACCAGTGCCACCGGGACTAGCGTCTTCAATGAGCAGTTCTTC. This encodes CATSATGTSVFNEQFF.

The V and J genes are TRBV5-6 and TRBJ2-5, with D perhaps TRBD2 (5 bases). The CDR3 is made up of 11 amino acids. V was pared by 5 bases and J by 5 bases, with 7 bases between. Germline V gives CDR1 SGHDT, CDR2 YYEEEE. The CDR3 nucleotides are TGTGCCAGCAGTCGGAGGGAGACCCAGTACTTC. This sequence encodes CASSRRETQYF.

The chain carries TRBV14 and TRBJ1-1, with D unresolved. The V end was cut by 0 bases, the J end by 11 bases, with 13 bases between. There are 13 residues in the CDR3. Germline V gives CDR1 SGHDN, CDR2 FVKESK. The DNA of the CDR3 is TGTGCCAGCAGCCAAGATTGGAGGGTTATGGCTTTCTTT. Protein sequence: CASSQDWRVMAFF.